This T cell receptor beta chain was sequenced for a study of blood T cell repertoires in COVID-19. Overall study: The analysed material was cDNA or gDNA that came from T cells, B-cell-depleted T cells, or PBMCs.

The assay was immunoSEQ multiplex PCR, and TCRdb's table has in-frame clones only and misses some. The data hold under 300,000 clones, with more than 80% observed a single time. The ends were cut back, 5 bases at V and 2 bases at J, with 12 bases in the middle. Germline V gene data show CDR1 as MGHRA and CDR2 as YSYEKL. This CDR3 has 14 amino acids. The gene calls are TRBV4-1 and TRBJ1-2; weak D call: TRBD1 (5 bases). Material: peripheral blood. This clonotype originated in a woman in her twenties or thirties with active or convalescent COVID-19. The CDR3 coding sequence is TGCGCCAGCAGCTACGACAGAGTCAACTATGGCTACACCTTC. Encoded protein: CASSYDRVNYGYTF.